This T cell receptor (beta chain) was observed in a study of control samples from healthy donors and cancer patients. Repertoires were generated with immunoSEQ multiplex PCR, while TCRdb's copy carries only in-frame clones and drops some. The sample holds roughly 88,000 clones, approximately 95% seen once. V lost 7 bases and J lost 1, with 10 bases in between. CDR1 and CDR2 (germline): MNHEY, SVGAGI. The CDR3 has 13 residues. The material sequenced was blood. The TCR originated in a man aged 18-30 years in good health. The rearrangement links TRBV6-5 to TRBJ2-5; D is uncertain. The CDR3 DNA follows: TGTGCCAGCACTTTAAGTCTCCAAGAGACCCAGTACTTC. Residues: CASTLSLQETQYF.